This TCR beta chain derives from a study of T cell changes during pregnancy in multiple sclerosis. Germline-derived CDR1 and CDR2 are MNHNS and SASEGT. V shed 7 bases and J 9 bases; nucleotides not matched to a gene: 6. The CDR3 has 12 amino acids. The data were produced by immunoSEQ multiplex PCR, yet TCRdb's version contains in-frame clones alone and is incomplete. Of some 60,000 clones in the sample, around 85% were seen once. Sequenced material: CD4+ T cells from peripheral blood mononuclear cells, taken in the third trimester of pregnancy. This chain uses TRBV6-1 with TRBJ2-1, with TRBD2 matching 7 bases. This receptor was identified in a female donor with multiple sclerosis, enrolled in a pregnancy study. CDR3 nucleotides: TGTGCCAGCACAGCGGGAATGGGTGAGCAGTTCTTC. Encoded protein: CASTAGMGEQFF.